Listed below are T cell receptor beta chains from one sample, sequenced in a study. TCRdb independently ran MiXCR on the 5' RACE reads; one entry per CDR3 protein. The table records over 9,500 distinct CDR3 sequences, around a quarter of them present only once. Sequenced input: Tregs sorted from a lymph node. The receptors stem from a female donor with breast cancer. Both conserved end residues are part of each CDR3. A D gene is named only where the DNA matches it firmly. Clone size is stated in some rows and not others, as once, few, many or a class when expanded.

D	V	size	J	DNA	CDR3
-	TRBV9	many	TRBJ2-7	TGTGCCAGCAGCGTGGGGCCAGGGAGTTCCTACGAGCAGTACTTC	CASSVGPGSSYEQYF
TRBD1	TRBV5-1	medium-sized	TRBJ1-1	TGCGCCAGCAGCTTGGCCGGCGACAGGGGAAACACTGAAGCTTTCTTT	CASSLAGDRGNTEAFF
TRBD1	TRBV6-6	-	TRBJ2-1	TGTGCCAGCACCGGACAGGGGGCCAATGAGCAGTTCTTC	CASTGQGANEQFF
-	TRBV5-1	-	TRBJ2-1	TGTGCCAGCAGCTTGGTCGGGGGAGCCCCCTACAATGAGCAGTTCTTC	CASSLVGGAPYNEQFF
-	TRBV6-5	medium-sized	TRBJ2-1	TGTGCCAGCAAGCGGAGCTCCTACAATGAGCAGTTCTTC	CASKRSSYNEQFF
-	TRBV5-6	medium-sized	TRBJ2-5	TGTGCCAGCAGCTTGGAAGAGACCCAGTACTTC	CASSLEETQYF
-	TRBV6-5	many	TRBJ2-1	TGTGCCAGCACGTGGGGGACTGAGCAGTTCTTC	CASTWGTEQFF
-	TRBV6-5	medium-sized	TRBJ2-1	TGTGCCAGCAGTTACTCGTCAGGGTTTGGGCTCTCCTACAATGAGCAGTTCTTC	CASSYSSGFGLSYNEQFF
-	TRBV5-1	many	TRBJ2-5	TGCGCCAGCAGCTACCAAGAGACCCAGTACTTC	CASSYQETQYF
TRBD2	TRBV11-1	-	TRBJ2-1	TGTGCCAGCAGCCGGAAGCGGGGACGCTCCTACAATGAGCAGTTCTTC	CASSRKRGRSYNEQFF
-	TRBV4-1	medium-sized	TRBJ2-3	TGCGCCAGCAGCCAAGTCGACCGACTCACAGATACGCAGTATTTT	CASSQVDRLTDTQYF
TRBD1	TRBV3-1	medium-sized	TRBJ2-7	TGTGCCAGCAGCCAAGTGGTGACAGGGGCCTACGAGCAGTACTTC	CASSQVVTGAYEQYF
-	TRBV7-2	-	TRBJ2-5	TGTGCCAGCAGCTTAGCACACGTTTGGAAGACCCAGTACTTC	CASSLAHVWKTQYF
TRBD2	TRBV20-1	-	TRBJ2-5	TGCAGTGCTACTCAGCGGGAGAAACAGTACTTC	CSATQREKQYF
TRBD1	TRBV5-1	medium-sized	TRBJ2-7	TGCGCCAGCAGCATACCGGGACAGTCGTACGAGCAGTACTTC	CASSIPGQSYEQYF
-	TRBV4-2	medium-sized	TRBJ1-5	TGTGCCAGCAGCTCGGACAGCAATCAGCCCCAGCATTTT	CASSSDSNQPQHF
-	TRBV9	many	TRBJ2-5	TGTGCCAGCAGCGTAGGGACTTCGCTAGGGGAGACCCAGTACTTC	CASSVGTSLGETQYF
TRBD2	TRBV29-1	-	TRBJ2-1	TGCAGCGTCCCGACGCCTAGCGGGCGAGCCTACAATGAGCGGTTCTTC	CSVPTPSGRAYNERFF
-	TRBV24-1	medium-sized	TRBJ2-1	TGTGCCACCAGTGACCTCCCAGGGGCTACGGCCCCATATGAGCAGTTCTTC	CATSDLPGATAPYEQFF
-	TRBV5-1	-	TRBJ2-7	TGCGCCAGCAGCTTGGGCCTAGCAAGAGTTGAGCAGTACTTC	CASSLGLARVEQYF
-	TRBV5-4	medium-sized	TRBJ2-1	TGTGCCAGCAGTTTCGGAGGGTATGAGCAGTTCTTC	CASSFGGYEQFF
TRBD1	TRBV9	medium-sized	TRBJ2-6	TGTGCCAGCAGCGTAGGGACAGGGGGCTCGGGGGCCAACGTCCTGACTTTC	CASSVGTGGSGANVLTF
TRBD1	TRBV29-1	-	TRBJ2-3	TGCAGCGTTGAAGATCAGGGGGACACTTTT	CSVEDQGDTF
TRBD2	TRBV5-6	few	TRBJ2-2	TGTGCCAGCAGCTTGGGCCCCGGCCAGCGGGAGAACACCGGGGAGCTGTTTTTT	CASSLGPGQRENTGELFF
-	TRBV7-9	medium-sized	TRBJ1-2	TGTGCCAGCAGCTTAGGGGAGAACTATGGCTACACCTTC	CASSLGENYGYTF